The clone carrying this T cell receptor beta chain was seen only once. Its specificity is unknown. The V gene end was trimmed by 0 bases and the J gene end by 7 bases; junction bases not matched to a gene: 16. The length of the CDR3 is 18 residues. Germline CDR1 is LNHDA and CDR2 is SQIVND (reference sequence). The related graft donor's blood sample was taken on the day of bone marrow donation. The sample belongs to a study of T cells after posttransplantation cyclophosphamide. Assay used: immunoSEQ multiplex PCR; TCRdb lists only in-frame clones, some missing. The sample consists of under 3,500 clones, roughly two thirds of them appearing once. Study-level points and caveats: After PTCy, TRB diversity resembled that of CNI/methotrexate controls. Donor-recipient repertoire similarity was low at 1-2 months, rising over year one. Skin or GI-infiltrating T cells shared few TRB sequences with blood.

The sequencing sample was made of memory CD8+ T cells sorted from blood. This TCR came from a woman under 40 in good health and a related stem cell transplant donor. This chain uses TRBV19 with TRBJ1-2; 8 bases agree with TRBD1. The CDR3 nucleotides read TGTGCCAGTAGTATAGATTTTGGGTTGGGGACAGGATCTACTGGCTACACCTTC. Translation gives CASSIDFGLGTGSTGYTF.